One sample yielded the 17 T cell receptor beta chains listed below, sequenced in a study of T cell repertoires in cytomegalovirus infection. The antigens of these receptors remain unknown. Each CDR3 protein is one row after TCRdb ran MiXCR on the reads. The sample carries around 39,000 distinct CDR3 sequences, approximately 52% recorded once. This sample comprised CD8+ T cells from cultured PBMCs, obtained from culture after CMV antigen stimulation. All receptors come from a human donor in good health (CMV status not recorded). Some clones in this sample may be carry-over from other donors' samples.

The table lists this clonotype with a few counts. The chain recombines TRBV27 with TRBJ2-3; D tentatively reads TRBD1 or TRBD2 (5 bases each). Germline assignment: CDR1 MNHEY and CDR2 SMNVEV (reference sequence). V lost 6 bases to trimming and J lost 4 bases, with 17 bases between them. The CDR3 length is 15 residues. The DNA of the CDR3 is TGTGCCAGCAGCATCGGGGCCCTAGTCGCAGATACGCAGTATTTT. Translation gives CASSIGALVADTQYF.

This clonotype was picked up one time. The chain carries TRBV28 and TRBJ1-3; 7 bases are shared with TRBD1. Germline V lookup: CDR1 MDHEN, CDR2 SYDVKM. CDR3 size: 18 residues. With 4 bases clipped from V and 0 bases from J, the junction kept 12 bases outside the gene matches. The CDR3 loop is CASSSGTDNWYSGNTIYF. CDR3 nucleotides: TGTGCCAGCAGTTCCGGGACAGACAACTGGTACTCTGGAAACACCATATATTTT.

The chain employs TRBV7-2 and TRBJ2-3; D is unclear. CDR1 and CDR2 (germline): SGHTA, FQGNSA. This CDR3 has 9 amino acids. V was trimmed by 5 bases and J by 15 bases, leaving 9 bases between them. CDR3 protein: CASSPLPYF. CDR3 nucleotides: TGTGCCAGCAGCCCCCTGCCTTATTTT.

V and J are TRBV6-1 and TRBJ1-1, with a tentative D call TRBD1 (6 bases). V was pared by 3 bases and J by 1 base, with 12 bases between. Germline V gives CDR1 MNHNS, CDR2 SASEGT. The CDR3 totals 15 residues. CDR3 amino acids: CASSDRGGGNTEAFF. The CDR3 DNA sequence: TGTGCCAGCAGTGACAGGGGAGGAGGGAACACTGAAGCTTTCTTT.

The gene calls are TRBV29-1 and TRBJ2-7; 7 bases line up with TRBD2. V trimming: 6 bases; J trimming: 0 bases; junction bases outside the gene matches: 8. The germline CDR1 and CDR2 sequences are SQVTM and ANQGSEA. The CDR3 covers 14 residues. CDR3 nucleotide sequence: TGCAGCGTCCTGGGGGGGGACTACTCCTACGAGCAGTACTTC. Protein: CSVLGGDYSYEQYF.

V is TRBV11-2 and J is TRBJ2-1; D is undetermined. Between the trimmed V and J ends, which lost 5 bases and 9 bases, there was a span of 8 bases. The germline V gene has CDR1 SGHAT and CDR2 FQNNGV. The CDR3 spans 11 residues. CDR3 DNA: TGTGCCAGCAGCGGAGCATCTGAGCAGTTCTTC. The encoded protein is CASSGASEQFF. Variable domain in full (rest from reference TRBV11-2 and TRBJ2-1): EAGVAQSPRYKIIEKRQSVAFWCNPISGHATLYWYQQILGQGPKLLIQFQNNGVVDDSQLPKDRFSAERLKGVDSTLKIQPAKLEDSAVYLCASSGASEQFFGPGTRLTVL.

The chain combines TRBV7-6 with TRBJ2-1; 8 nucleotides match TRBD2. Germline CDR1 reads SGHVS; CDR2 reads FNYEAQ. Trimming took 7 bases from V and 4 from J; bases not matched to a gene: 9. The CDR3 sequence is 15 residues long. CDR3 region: CASTRRAGGYNEQFF. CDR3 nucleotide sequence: TGTGCCAGCACCCGCAGGGCGGGAGGTTACAATGAGCAGTTCTTC.

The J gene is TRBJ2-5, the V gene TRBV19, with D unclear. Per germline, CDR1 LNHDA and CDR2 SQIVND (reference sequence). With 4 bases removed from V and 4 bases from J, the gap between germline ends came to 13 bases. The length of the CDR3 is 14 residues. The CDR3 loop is CASSKSRIGETQYF. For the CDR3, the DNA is TGTGCCAGTAGTAAGTCACGGATCGGAGAGACCCAGTACTTC.

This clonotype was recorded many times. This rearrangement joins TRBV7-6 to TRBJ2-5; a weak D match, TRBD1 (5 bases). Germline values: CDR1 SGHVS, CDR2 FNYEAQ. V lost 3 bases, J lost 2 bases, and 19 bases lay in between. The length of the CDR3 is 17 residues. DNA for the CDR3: TGTGCCAGCAGCTTGGGATTACAGGTGATCCGACAAGAGACCCAGTACTTC. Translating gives CASSLGLQVIRQETQYF.

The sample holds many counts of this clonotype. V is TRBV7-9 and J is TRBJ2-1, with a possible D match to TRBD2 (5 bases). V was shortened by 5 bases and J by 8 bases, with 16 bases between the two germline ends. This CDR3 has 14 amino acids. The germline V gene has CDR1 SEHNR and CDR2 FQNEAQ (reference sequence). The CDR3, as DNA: TGTGCCAGCAGCCACCCGGAACACGGGGATGAGCAGTTCTTC. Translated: CASSHPEHGDEQFF.

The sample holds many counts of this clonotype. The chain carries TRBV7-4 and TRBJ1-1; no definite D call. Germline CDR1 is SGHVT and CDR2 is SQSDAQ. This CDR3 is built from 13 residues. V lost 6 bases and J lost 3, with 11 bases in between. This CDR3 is CASRRRGDTEAFF. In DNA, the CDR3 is TGTGCCAGCAGGCGTCGGGGAGACACTGAAGCTTTCTTT.

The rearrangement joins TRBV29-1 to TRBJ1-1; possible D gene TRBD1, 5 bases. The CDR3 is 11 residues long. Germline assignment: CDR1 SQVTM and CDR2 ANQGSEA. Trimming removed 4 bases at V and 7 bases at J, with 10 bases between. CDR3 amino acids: CSVAQGREAFF. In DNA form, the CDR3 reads TGCAGCGTTGCGCAGGGCCGTGAAGCTTTCTTT.

The CDR3 DNA is TGTGCCAGCACCCGGGAGAGCATCGCCTACAATGAGCAGTTCTTC. The encoded protein is CASTRESIAYNEQFF. The chain is built from TRBV6-1 and TRBJ2-1; a weak D match, TRBD2 (6 bases). The V end was cut by 7 bases, the J end by 2 bases, with 15 bases between. The CDR3 has 15 residues. Germline CDR1 is MNHNS and CDR2 is SASEGT.

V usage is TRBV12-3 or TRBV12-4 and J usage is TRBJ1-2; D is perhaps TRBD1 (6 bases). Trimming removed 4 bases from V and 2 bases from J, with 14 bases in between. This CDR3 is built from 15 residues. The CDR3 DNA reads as TGTGCCAGCAGTTCCCGGCAGGGGCCAAACTATGGCTACACCTTC. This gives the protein CASSSRQGPNYGYTF.

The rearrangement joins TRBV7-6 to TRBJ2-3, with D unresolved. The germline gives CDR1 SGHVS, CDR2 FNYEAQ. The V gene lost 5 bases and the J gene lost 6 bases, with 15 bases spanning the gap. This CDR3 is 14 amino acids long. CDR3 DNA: TGTGCCAGCAGCCCGTCCCAGGCTCTGGATACGCAGTATTTT. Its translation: CASSPSQALDTQYF.

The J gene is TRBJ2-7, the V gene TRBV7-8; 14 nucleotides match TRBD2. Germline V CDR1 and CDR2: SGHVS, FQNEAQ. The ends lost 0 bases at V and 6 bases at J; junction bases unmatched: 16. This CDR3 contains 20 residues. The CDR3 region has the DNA TGTGCCAGCAGCTTAGCGTGGCAACGGAGACTAGCGGGAGGGCCGTGCGAGCAGTACTTC. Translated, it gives CASSLAWQRRLAGGPCEQYF.

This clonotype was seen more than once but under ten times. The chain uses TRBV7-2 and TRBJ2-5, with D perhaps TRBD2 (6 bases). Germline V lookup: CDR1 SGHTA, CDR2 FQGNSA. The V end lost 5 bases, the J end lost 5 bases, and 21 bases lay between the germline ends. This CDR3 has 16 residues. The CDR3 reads CASSEGAGWEGETQYF. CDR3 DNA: TGTGCCAGCAGCGAAGGGGCGGGATGGGAAGGGGAGACCCAGTACTTC.